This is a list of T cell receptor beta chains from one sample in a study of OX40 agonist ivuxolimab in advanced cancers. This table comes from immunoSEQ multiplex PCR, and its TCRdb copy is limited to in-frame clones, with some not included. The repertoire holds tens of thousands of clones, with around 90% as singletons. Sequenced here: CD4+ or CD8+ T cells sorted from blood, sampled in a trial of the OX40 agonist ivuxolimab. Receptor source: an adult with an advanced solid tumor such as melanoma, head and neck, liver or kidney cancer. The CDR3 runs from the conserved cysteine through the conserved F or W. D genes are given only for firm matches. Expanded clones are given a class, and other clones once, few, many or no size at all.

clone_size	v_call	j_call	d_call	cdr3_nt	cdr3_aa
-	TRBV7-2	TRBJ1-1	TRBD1	TGTGCCAGCAGTATGACAGGGTTGACTGAAGCTTTCTTT	CASSMTGLTEAFF
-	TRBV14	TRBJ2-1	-	TGTGCCAGCAGCCAATTAAGCGGATACGAGCTAATCAATGAGCAGTTCTTC	CASSQLSGYELINEQFF
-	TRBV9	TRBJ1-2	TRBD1	TGTGCCAGCAGCCCCACCCACCGACCGGCGACAGGGGGAGGTGGCTACACCTTC	CASSPTHRPATGGGGYTF
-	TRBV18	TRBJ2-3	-	TGTGCCAGCTCCTTCACAGGAATTACAGATACGCAGTATTTT	CASSFTGITDTQYF
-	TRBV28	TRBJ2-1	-	TGTGCCAGCAGTCTAGACAGATACAATGAGCAGTTCTTC	CASSLDRYNEQFF
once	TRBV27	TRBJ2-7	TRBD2	TGTGCCAGCAGTTCACTAGCGGGGATATCCTACGAGCAGTACTTC	CASSSLAGISYEQYF
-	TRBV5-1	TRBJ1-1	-	TGCGCCAGCAGCTTGGCCGTCAGGGTAGGCTCTGAAGCTTTCTTT	CASSLAVRVGSEAFF
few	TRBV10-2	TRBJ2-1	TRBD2	TGCGCCACCTACTCGGGACTAACGAATGAGCAGTTCTTC	CATYSGLTNEQFF
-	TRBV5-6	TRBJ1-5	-	TGTGCCAGCAGCTTGGCCTTAGGGAATCAGCCCCAGCATTTT	CASSLALGNQPQHF
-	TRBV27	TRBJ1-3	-	TGTGCCAGCACCTCAGGGGCTGGAAACACCATATATTTT	CASTSGAGNTIYF
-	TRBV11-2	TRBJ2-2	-	TGTGCCAGCAGGACTAGAAGGACAGCCCACGGGGAGCTGTTTTTT	CASRTRRTAHGELFF
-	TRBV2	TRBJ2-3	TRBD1	TGTGCCAGCAGTCGGGACAGGCCCCCAGGGACGCAGTATTTT	CASSRDRPPGTQYF
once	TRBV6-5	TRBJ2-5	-	TGTGCCAGCAAAATCATTGGGGAGACCCAGTACTTC	CASKIIGETQYF
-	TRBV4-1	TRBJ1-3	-	TGCGCCAGCAGCAACGGGGGCTCTGGAAACACCATATATTTT	CASSNGGSGNTIYF
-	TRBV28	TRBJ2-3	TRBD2	TGTGCCAGCAGGCCCCGGACTAGCTCGTATACGCAGTATTTT	CASRPRTSSYTQYF
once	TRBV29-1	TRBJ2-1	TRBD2	TGCAGCGTTGAACTAGCGGGGGTTAGCTACAATGAGCAGTTCTTC	CSVELAGVSYNEQFF
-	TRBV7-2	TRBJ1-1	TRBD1	TGTGCCAGCAGCCTTACGGACCACGGGACAGGGGTTCGGGCTTTCTTT	CASSLTDHGTGVRAFF
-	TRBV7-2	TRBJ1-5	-	TGTGCCAGCAGCAACGAAGGTCGGGATCAGCCCCAGCATTTT	CASSNEGRDQPQHF
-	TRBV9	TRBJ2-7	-	TGTGCCAGCAGCGTGGGGCTAGTGGACTACGAGCAGTACTTC	CASSVGLVDYEQYF
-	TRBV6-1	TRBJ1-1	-	TGTGCCAGCAAAAAGGGGCCGACTGTGAACACTGAAGCTTTCTTT	CASKKGPTVNTEAFF
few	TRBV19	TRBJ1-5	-	TGTGCCAGTAGTATGGGCCCGGGCAATCAGCCCCAGCATTTT	CASSMGPGNQPQHF
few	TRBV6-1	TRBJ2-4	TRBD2	TGTGCCAGCAGTGAAGCAAGCGGGGGCGCTTCCAAAAACATTCAGTACTTC	CASSEASGGASKNIQYF
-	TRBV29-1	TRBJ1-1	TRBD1	TGCAGCGCCGGGACAGGTCGGGACACTGAAGCTTTCTTT	CSAGTGRDTEAFF
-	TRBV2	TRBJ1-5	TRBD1	TGTGCCAGCACCTCACCTCAGGGGGGCCTAAGCAATCAGCCCCAGCATTTT	CASTSPQGGLSNQPQHF
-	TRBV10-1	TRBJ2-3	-	TGCGCCAGCAGTGAACAGGTCTCCAACCCTAGCACAGATACGCAGTATTTT	CASSEQVSNPSTDTQYF
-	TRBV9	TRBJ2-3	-	TGTGCCAGCAGCGATCGACAGGCGGGGGGCACAGATACGCAGTATTTT	CASSDRQAGGTDTQYF
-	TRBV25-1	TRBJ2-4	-	TGTGCCAGCACCGGAGCGGGACAAGGAGCCAAAAACATTCAGTACTTC	CASTGAGQGAKNIQYF
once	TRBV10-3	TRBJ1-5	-	TGTGCCATCAGTGACGTTACGGTTAGCAATCAGCCCCAGCATTTT	CAISDVTVSNQPQHF
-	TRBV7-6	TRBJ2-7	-	TGTGCCAGCAGCCCCGTAGGGGGGTCCTACGAGCAGTACTTC	CASSPVGGSYEQYF
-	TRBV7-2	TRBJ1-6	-	TGTGCCAGCAGCTTAGTTGGCACTCCCTGGAATTCACCCCTCCACTTT	CASSLVGTPWNSPLHF
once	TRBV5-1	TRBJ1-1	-	TGCGCCAGCAGCTCCCTAACGGGGTTTAGCACTGAAGCTTTCTTT	CASSSLTGFSTEAFF
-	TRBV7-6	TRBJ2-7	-	TGTGCCAGCAGCCCTCTTCGGAGGGGGAACGACGAGCAGTACTTC	CASSPLRRGNDEQYF